Below, 18 T cell receptor beta chains from the same sample are listed, as sequenced in a study of blood T cell repertoires in COVID-19 (dated by TCRdb to the early 2020s). Libraries were built with the immunoSEQ multiplex PCR assay. In its TCRdb copy, this immuneACCESS table keeps in-frame sequences only and misses some clones. Where compared with another copy, unresolved V genes explain less than half of these, and the others have no known cause. The sample table shows 400,000 to 450,000 clones, and roughly 90% are seen once. The biggest ten clones account for about 1.6% of the sample. Material for sequencing was peripheral blood. These receptors were obtained from a woman in her thirties or forties with COVID-19, enrolled during active disease.

This clone has more than one count but fewer than ten. The chain links TRBV6-1 to TRBJ1-6; D remains unclear. Germline V CDR1 and CDR2: MNHNS, SASEGT. Trimming took off 2 bases at V and 7 bases at J, with 9 bases between the two ends. This CDR3 has 14 amino acids. The CDR3 DNA is TGTGCCAGCAGTGAACTGTGGAGGAATTCACCCCTCCACTTT. Translation: CASSELWRNSPLHF.

The rearrangement links TRBV27 to TRBJ1-2, with 9 nucleotides matching TRBD1. CDR1 MNHEY and CDR2 SMNVEV come from the germline V gene (reference sequence). The CDR3 spans 14 residues. J was trimmed by 2 bases and V by 6 bases; bases with no gene match: 4. CDR3 DNA sequence: TGTGCCAGCAGACAAACAGGGGGCAACTATGGCTACACCTTC. Protein: CASRQTGGNYGYTF.

V and J are TRBV7-9 and TRBJ1-4; 11 nucleotides agree with TRBD1. The length of the CDR3 is 15 residues. With V trimmed by 5 bases and J by 7 bases, 6 bases remained unmatched. CDR1 SEHNR and CDR2 FQNEAQ come from the germline V gene (reference sequence). The CDR3 is CASSPRGTGGEKLFF. The CDR3 coding sequence is TGTGCCAGCAGCCCGCGAGGGACAGGGGGTGAAAAACTGTTTTTT.

This clone was found once. The chain combines TRBV10-3 with TRBJ1-6, with 9 bases aligning to TRBD1. Trimming took 6 bases from V and 12 from J; bases not matched to a gene: 15. Germline V CDR1 and CDR2: ENHRY, SYGVKD. This CDR3 has 16 amino acids. CDR3 in amino acids: CAISQDRGKNGGPLHF. As DNA, the CDR3 is TGTGCCATCAGCCAGGACAGGGGAAAGAACGGTGGACCCCTCCACTTT.

The genes are TRBV14 and TRBJ2-7; 7 nucleotides agree with TRBD1. V dropped 5 bases and J dropped 5; count of bases not matched to a gene: 12. The CDR3 runs 15 residues. Germline values: CDR1 SGHDN, CDR2 FVKESK. The DNA for the CDR3 is TGTGCCAGCAGCTCAAGCCGGGACAGAGCCGACGAGCAGTACTTC. Translated: CASSSSRDRADEQYF.

This clone was seen only once. The V call is TRBV7-2, the J call TRBJ2-7; no reliable D call. CDR3 length: 15 residues. The germline V gene has CDR1 SGHTA and CDR2 FQGNSA. The germline V and J ends were trimmed by 0 bases and 4 bases, with 13 bases remaining between them. CDR3 in amino acids: CASSLADTGPYEQYF. In DNA form, the CDR3 reads TGTGCCAGCAGCTTAGCTGACACCGGCCCTTACGAGCAGTACTTC.

The chain is built from TRBV6-2 or TRBV6-3 and TRBJ1-4; D is uncertain. The CDR3 has 14 amino acids. The germline V and J ends were trimmed by 1 base and 1 base, with 4 bases remaining between them. CDR1 is MNHEY and CDR2 is SVGEGT in the germline V gene. The CDR3 loop is CASSYWRTNEKLFF. The CDR3 nucleotides read TGTGCCAGCAGTTACTGGAGAACTAATGAAAAACTGTTTTTT.

The rearrangement joins TRBV7-9 to TRBJ1-4; D perhaps matches TRBD1 (5 bases). V shed 5 bases and J shed 4 bases, with 14 bases lying between them. Germline CDR1 is SEHNR and CDR2 is FQNEAQ (reference sequence). This CDR3 contains 15 residues. Here the CDR3 reads CASSPAGGVNEKLFF. CDR3 in DNA: TGTGCCAGCAGCCCCGCGGGGGGGGTTAATGAAAAACTGTTTTTT.

The chain combines TRBV15 with TRBJ1-1, with D perhaps TRBD1 (5 bases). V lost 0 bases and J 8 bases, leaving 19 bases between the germline ends. Germline-derived CDR1 and CDR2 are LNHNV and YYDKDF (reference sequence). The CDR3 spans 16 residues. The CDR3 protein is CATSRDIPLNGGEAFF. CDR3 bases: TGTGCCACCAGCAGAGATATACCCCTTAACGGGGGAGAAGCTTTCTTT. Looking up the rest from reference TRBV15 and TRBJ1-1 gives the full variable domain: DAMVIQNPRYQVTQFGKPVTLSCSQTLNHNVMYWYQQKSSQAPKLLFHYYDKDFNNEADTPDNFQSRRPNTSFCFLDIRSPGLGDTAMYLCATSRDIPLNGGEAFFGQGTRLTVV.

This chain links TRBV30 with TRBJ1-5; 9 nucleotides match TRBD1. This CDR3 is 14 amino acids long. CDR1 and CDR2 from the germline V gene are GTSNPN and SVGIG (reference sequence). The V segment lost 2 bases and the J segment 7 bases; nucleotides outside the gene matches: 6. CDR3 coding DNA: TGTGCCTGGAGTCAAGGACAGGGGATGCAGCCCCAGCATTTT. This codes for CAWSQGQGMQPQHF.

V and J are TRBV6-2 or TRBV6-3 and TRBJ1-1, with D hard to call. Germline V gene data show CDR1 as MNHEY and CDR2 as SVGEGT. This CDR3 has 11 residues. Deletions cut 5 bases from V and 5 bases from J, with 6 bases between. The CDR3 here is CASSSGTEAFF. Written as DNA, the CDR3 is TGTGCCAGCAGTAGCGGGACTGAAGCTTTCTTT.

The chain links TRBV4-1 to TRBJ2-7; D might be TRBD1 (5 bases). The length of the CDR3 is 15 residues. Looked up from germline, CDR1 is MGHRA and CDR2 is YSYEKL. V lost 0 bases to trimming and J lost 5 bases, with 14 bases between them. The CDR3 protein is CASSQDPGPRDEQYF. The CDR3 DNA sequence: TGCGCCAGCAGCCAAGATCCAGGGCCTAGGGACGAGCAGTACTTC.

J is TRBJ2-5 and V is TRBV19; tentative D call: TRBD1 (6 bases). Germline V lookup: CDR1 LNHDA, CDR2 SQIVND (reference sequence). This CDR3 region has 16 residues. Trimming pared 6 bases from V and 2 bases from J, leaving 19 bases between. As DNA, the CDR3 is TGTGCCAGTAGCCCTCCCAAACAGGGAAAGCAAGAGACCCAGTACTTC. Translating it yields CASSPPKQGKQETQYF.

V usage is TRBV7-2 and J usage is TRBJ1-6; TRBD1 is a possible D gene (6 bases). Trimming shortened V by 4 bases and J by 4 bases, and 8 bases separated the two germline ends. CDR1 SGHTA and CDR2 FQGNSA come from the germline V gene. The CDR3 has 14 amino acids. The CDR3 here is CASSSQGYNSPLHF. The CDR3 bases are TGTGCCAGCAGCTCCCAGGGGTATAATTCACCCCTCCACTTT.

The J gene is TRBJ1-3, the V gene TRBV9; D possibly corresponds to TRBD1 (5 bases). This CDR3 is 16 amino acids long. Germline CDR1 reads SGDLS; CDR2 reads YYNGEE. Trimming stripped 4 bases from V and 0 bases from J, with 14 bases between. The DNA for the CDR3 is TGTGCCAGCAGCTCCCTTTCAGGGTTCTCTGGAAACACCATATATTTT. It specifies CASSSLSGFSGNTIYF.

The V call is TRBV24-1, the J call TRBJ2-5, with 9 nucleotides matching TRBD2. CDR3 length: 15 amino acids. CDR1 and CDR2 (germline): KGHDR, SFDVKD. The V and J ends lost 4 bases and 5 bases, in that order; junction bases with no gene match: 7. CDR3 in DNA: TGTGCCACCAGTGACAGCGGGGGGACAGCGGAGACCCAGTACTTC. This translates into CATSDSGGTAETQYF.

The genes are TRBV27 and TRBJ1-5, with a weak D call TRBD1 (5 bases). Germline CDR1 is MNHEY and CDR2 is SMNVEV (reference sequence). V was shortened by 2 bases and J by 0 bases, with 20 bases between the two germline ends. The CDR3 has 19 amino acids. As DNA, the CDR3 is TGTGCCAGCAGTTTAGTACCTCTCCGGGGGTCCTATAGCAATCAGCCCCAGCATTTT. This codes for CASSLVPLRGSYSNQPQHF.

This chain connects TRBV3-1 (or the pseudogene TRBV3-2) to TRBJ1-6, with D unresolved. V was shortened by 0 bases and J by 7 bases, with 7 bases between the two germline ends. This CDR3 region has 14 residues. In germline, CDR1 is LGHDT, CDR2 YNNKEL (reference sequence). The CDR3 loop is CASSQDDGNSPLHF. The CDR3 DNA is TGTGCCAGCAGCCAAGACGACGGGAATTCACCCCTCCACTTT.